A selection of T cell receptor beta chains follows, all from one sample in a study of cytomegalovirus exposure and HLA in healthy donors. This table comes from immunoSEQ multiplex PCR, and its TCRdb copy is limited to in-frame clones, with some not included. There are about 100,000 clones in the sample; 84% occur only once, and approximately 1.2% lies in the top ten. Sequencing input: PBMCs. These receptors came from a woman in her late teens or twenties in good health and CMV-seronegative. Both conserved end residues are part of each CDR3. D genes are given only for firm matches. Size is omitted from some rows. Given values are once, few, many or a class for expanded clones.

size	V	D	J	DNA	CDR3
.	TRBV6-5	TRBD1	TRBJ2-7	TGTGCCAGCAGCTCCGGACAGGTCCGGCCACAGTACTTC	CASSSGQVRPQYF
few	TRBV11-2	.	TRBJ2-3	TGTGCCAGCAGCTTAGATCGGACAGATACGCAGTATTTT	CASSLDRTDTQYF
.	TRBV5-5	.	TRBJ2-1	TGTGCCAGCAGCTTGGGGGCGGGACGCTACAATGAGCAGTTCTTC	CASSLGAGRYNEQFF
.	TRBV9	TRBD1	TRBJ1-2	TGTGCCAGCAGCGTAGCCCAGGGGGCTGGTGGCTACACCTTC	CASSVAQGAGGYTF
.	TRBV20-1	.	TRBJ2-1	TGCAGTGCTACCTACGATGAGCAGTTCTTC	CSATYDEQFF
.	TRBV7-2	TRBD2	TRBJ2-7	TGTGCCAGCAGCCCCCTAGCGGCACCCTACGAGCAGTACTTC	CASSPLAAPYEQYF
.	TRBV7-2	.	TRBJ2-6	TGTGCCAGCAGCTCTTCCCGCTCTGGGGCCAACGTCCTGACTTTC	CASSSSRSGANVLTF
few	TRBV4-3	TRBD2	TRBJ2-1	TGCGCCAGCAGCCAAGACCCCCAGCGGGGGATTTACAATGAGCAGTTCTTC	CASSQDPQRGIYNEQFF
.	TRBV7-9	TRBD2	TRBJ2-1	TGTGCCAGCAGCATACAGCGGGAGGGTAAACAGTTCTTC	CASSIQREGKQFF
.	TRBV7-9	.	TRBJ2-7	TGTGCCATCTCTTCAGGGTACGAGCAGTACTTC	CAISSGYEQYF
.	TRBV27	TRBD1	TRBJ1-1	TGTGCCAGCAGTTTAATACCAGGGGGCGCAACCACTGAAGCTTTCTTT	CASSLIPGGATTEAFF
.	TRBV11-2	TRBD2	TRBJ2-7	TGTGCCAGCAGCTCCTCCGTGGCTAGCGGGAGGTTCGAGCAGTACTTC	CASSSSVASGRFEQYF
.	TRBV2	TRBD2	TRBJ2-5	TGTGCCAGCAGTGAATCTCCCCTCCTAGCGGGAGCCCAAGAGACCCAGTACTTC	CASSESPLLAGAQETQYF
.	TRBV6-6	.	TRBJ1-6	TGTGCCAGCAGTTTCTCCCCTGATAATTCACCCCTCCACTTT	CASSFSPDNSPLHF
.	TRBV4-2	.	TRBJ2-4	TGTGCCAGCAGCCAAGAAAGGGGAAACATTCAGTACTTC	CASSQERGNIQYF
once	TRBV19	.	TRBJ2-7	TGTGCCAGTAGTATGGTGCAGGGCTACGAGCAGTACTTC	CASSMVQGYEQYF
.	TRBV2	TRBD1	TRBJ1-4	TGTGCCAGCAGGGACAGGGGGCTCGCAACTAATGAAAAACTGTTTTTT	CASRDRGLATNEKLFF
.	TRBV9	TRBD1	TRBJ2-7	TGTGCCAGCAGCGTAGGATCAGGGGGCATAACCTACGAGCAGTACTTC	CASSVGSGGITYEQYF
once	TRBV4-2	.	TRBJ2-1	TGTGCCAGCAGCCAGGATTTATGGAGCTCCTACAATGAGCAGTTCTTC	CASSQDLWSSYNEQFF
once	TRBV28	TRBD2	TRBJ2-1	TGTGCCAGCAGTGGGACTAGCTCGATTTCCCAGCAGTTCTTC	CASSGTSSISQQFF
.	TRBV11-2	TRBD2	TRBJ2-7	TGTGCCAGCAGCTCCACCCCGGGACTAGGATACGAGCAGTACTTC	CASSSTPGLGYEQYF
.	TRBV18	.	TRBJ2-5	TGTGCCAGCTCACCAGAGCGGAAGAACCAAGAGACCCAGTACTTC	CASSPERKNQETQYF
few	TRBV4-3	TRBD2	TRBJ2-7	TGCGCCAGCAGCCAAGATAGTAGCGGGGGGGTTCTCCCCTACGAGCAGTACTTC	CASSQDSSGGVLPYEQYF
.	TRBV6-5	.	TRBJ2-7	TGTGCCAGCAGGGAGCACGAGCAGTACTTC	CASREHEQYF
.	TRBV9	TRBD1	TRBJ1-2	TGTGCCAGCAGCGTAGAGGGGACAGGGGGCGGTTACTACACCTTC	CASSVEGTGGGYYTF
.	TRBV28	TRBD1	TRBJ1-6	TGTGCCAGCAGTTCCGACAGGGGTCTACCCCTCCACTTT	CASSSDRGLPLHF
.	TRBV5-4	.	TRBJ1-3	TGTGCCAGCAGCTTGGTGGGGGCCGGCGCTGGAAACACCATATATTTT	CASSLVGAGAGNTIYF
.	TRBV19	TRBD1	TRBJ2-1	TGTGCCAGTAGTATGTGGGACAGGGGGGCTCAAAGCTCCTACAATGAGCAGTTCTTC	CASSMWDRGAQSSYNEQFF
.	TRBV5-6	.	TRBJ1-2	TGTGCCAGCAGCCTACCTCAGGGTTTGGGTGGCTACACCTTC	CASSLPQGLGGYTF
.	TRBV2	TRBD2	TRBJ2-5	TGTGCCAGCAGCCCGATCCCGACTAGCGGGAAAGGGACCCAGTACTTC	CASSPIPTSGKGTQYF
.	TRBV7-9	TRBD2	TRBJ2-1	TGTGCCAGTCTACTAGCGGGAGCATACAATGAGCAGTTCTTC	CASLLAGAYNEQFF
.	TRBV9	TRBD2	TRBJ2-3	TGTGCCAGCAGCTTTACTAGCGGACACACAGATACGCAGTATTTT	CASSFTSGHTDTQYF
.	TRBV7-8	.	TRBJ1-2	TGTGCCAGCAGCTCGGAGGGCTATGGCTACACCTTC	CASSSEGYGYTF
.	TRBV18	TRBD2	TRBJ2-7	TGTGCCAGCTCACTTAGCGGGAGAAAGTACGAGCAGTACTTC	CASSLSGRKYEQYF
.	TRBV6-5	.	TRBJ2-7	TGTGCCAGCAAAGAACAGGGTTATTCTTTCTACGAGCAGTACTTC	CASKEQGYSFYEQYF
.	TRBV10-3	TRBD2	TRBJ2-3	TGTGCCATCAGTGAGTCGATGAGCGGGAGGGCCCTAGACACAGATACGCAGTATTTT	CAISESMSGRALDTDTQYF
.	TRBV19	.	TRBJ1-6	TGTGCCAGTAGTAGCCAGGGTAATTCACCCCTCCACTTT	CASSSQGNSPLHF
once	TRBV2	TRBD1	TRBJ1-4	TGTGCCAGCAGTGAAGACAGGGGACCGTTGGAAAAACTGTTTTTT	CASSEDRGPLEKLFF